Each of the 3 T cell receptor beta chains below was sequenced from the same sample in a study of cytomegalovirus exposure and HLA in healthy donors. PCR involved 60 Vbeta and 13 Jbeta primers. Sequencing used immunoSEQ multiplex PCR; TCRdb keeps in-frame clones, though not all of them. The table includes 85,000 to 100,000 clones, around 74% detected once. Input material: PBMCs. These receptors originate from a man aged 50-59 years in good health and CMV-seropositive.

This clone appeared a few times. V and J are TRBV7-2 and TRBJ1-5; D is ambiguous. CDR1 SGHTA and CDR2 FQGNSA come from the germline V gene. Trimming stripped 5 bases from V and 0 bases from J, with 11 bases between. The CDR3 runs 15 residues. CDR3 DNA: TGTGCCAGCAGCATACAGATTTATAGCAATCAGCCCCAGCATTTT. It translates to CASSIQIYSNQPQHF.

The chain recombines TRBV4-2 with TRBJ1-5, with D possibly being TRBD1 (6 bases). With 0 bases removed from V and 2 bases from J, the gap between germline ends came to 14 bases. The CDR3 length is 17 residues. Germline V CDR1 and CDR2: LGHNA, YNFKEQ. The CDR3 region has the DNA TGTGCCAGCAGCCAAGATATGCAGGGGTACGGCAATCAGCCCCAGCATTTT. As protein: CASSQDMQGYGNQPQHF.

The chain uses TRBV19 and TRBJ1-5; tentative D call: TRBD1 (5 bases). From germline, CDR1 is LNHDA and CDR2 SQIVND (reference sequence). With 6 bases removed from V and 4 bases from J, the gap between germline ends came to 13 bases. CDR3 length: 14 amino acids. CDR3 residues: CASRQGVENQPQHF. The CDR3 DNA is TGTGCCAGTAGGCAGGGTGTGGAAAATCAGCCCCAGCATTTT.